This TCR beta chain was sequenced during a study of cytomegalovirus exposure and HLA in healthy donors. On the study more broadly: Previous work identified 95 million to 140 million unique TCR beta sequences from about 179 million T cells.

The PCR was carried out with 60 Vbeta primers and 13 Jbeta primers. The data were produced by immunoSEQ multiplex PCR, yet TCRdb's version contains in-frame clones alone and is incomplete. The table has 150,000 or so clones, roughly 72% seen once. Looked up from germline, CDR1 is SGHVS and CDR2 is FNYEAQ. V shed 2 bases and J shed 6 bases, with 8 bases lying between them. The CDR3 covers 13 residues. The receptor comes from a man aged 25 to 45 in good health and CMV-seronegative. Sample: PBMCs. The chain joins TRBV7-6 to TRBJ1-3; the D is unclear. The CDR3 nucleotides read TGTGCCAGCAGCTTAACGGGTACAAACACCATATATTTT. Protein sequence: CASSLTGTNTIYF.